This is a list of T cell receptor beta chains from one sample in a study of blood T cell repertoires in COVID-19. TCRdb keeps only in-frame clones here, not all; method: immunoSEQ multiplex PCR. The sample lists about 310,000 clones; approximately 85% were seen once. Sequencing used PBMCs or T cells enriched from blood (not recorded which). The receptors originated from a man in his thirties or forties who had recovered from COVID-19. Each CDR3 is given with its conserved first and last residue. The D gene is left open where the match is weak. Clone size is not always given. Where it is, it says once, few, many or a class for expanded clones.

CDR3: CASDRDMSYEQYF
DNA: TGTGCTAGTGACCGGGACATGTCCTACGAGCAGTACTTC
D: .
J: TRBJ2-7
size: .
V: TRBV12-5

CDR3: CASSLSQNYGYTF
DNA: TGTGCCAGCAGTTTATCCCAAAACTATGGCTACACCTTC
D: .
J: TRBJ1-2
size: .
V: TRBV27

CDR3: CASSPGLAGARSYEQYF
DNA: TGTGCCAGCAGCCCGGGACTAGCGGGCGCCCGTTCCTACGAGCAGTACTTC
D: TRBD2
J: TRBJ2-7
size: few
V: TRBV7-2

CDR3: CASSLDVSSGVGANVLTF
DNA: TGTGCCAGCAGCTTGGACGTTTCCTCGGGGGTCGGGGCCAACGTCCTGACTTTC
D: .
J: TRBJ2-6
size: .
V: TRBV5-5

CDR3: CASSPWTSGAYNEQFF
DNA: TGTGCCAGCAGCCCTTGGACTAGCGGGGCGTACAATGAGCAGTTCTTC
D: TRBD2
J: TRBJ2-1
size: .
V: TRBV4-2

CDR3: CASSLEGTGAYNEKLFF
DNA: TGCGCCAGCAGCTTGGAGGGGACAGGGGCATATAATGAAAAACTGTTTTTT
D: TRBD1
J: TRBJ1-4
size: .
V: TRBV5-1

CDR3: CASREGSYSNQPQHF
DNA: TGTGCCAGCAGAGAGGGCAGTTATAGCAATCAGCCCCAGCATTTT
D: .
J: TRBJ1-5
size: .
V: TRBV6-5

CDR3: CASSLFENEKLFF
DNA: TGTGCCAGCAGTTTGTTCGAGAATGAAAAACTGTTTTTT
D: .
J: TRBJ1-4
size: .
V: TRBV12-3/TRBV12-4

CDR3: CASSWMAARTVGMSGGYTF
DNA: TGTGCCAGCAGTTGGATGGCAGCCCGGACGGTCGGGATGTCTGGTGGCTACACCTTC
D: .
J: TRBJ1-2
size: .
V: TRBV5-4

CDR3: CASSHGGDGYGYTF
DNA: TGTGCCAGCAGCCACGGAGGGGATGGCTATGGCTACACCTTC
D: .
J: TRBJ1-2
size: .
V: TRBV7-8

CDR3: CASSRRTSGYNEQFF
DNA: TGCGCCAGCAGCCGGCGCACTAGCGGGTACAATGAGCAGTTCTTC
D: TRBD2
J: TRBJ2-1
size: .
V: TRBV5-1

CDR3: CASSNVPGTEAFF
DNA: TGTGCCAGTAGTAATGTGCCCGGCACTGAAGCTTTCTTT
D: .
J: TRBJ1-1
size: .
V: TRBV19

CDR3: CAISSTRERNEQFF
DNA: TGTGCCATCAGTTCTACTAGGGAAAGGAATGAGCAGTTCTTC
D: .
J: TRBJ2-1
size: .
V: TRBV10-3